Listed below are T cell receptor beta chains from one sample, sequenced in a study of a mutant IDH1 vaccine in newly diagnosed glioma. Their antigens are not known. Sequencing was performed with immunoSEQ multiplex PCR; in TCRdb, only in-frame clones are kept and a portion is missing. The data show about 23,000 clones, approximately 81% seen once. The specimen comprised PBMCs, sampled from a glioma patient whose treatment included an IDH1 peptide vaccine. Every receptor here comes from a man between 35 and 55 years old with glioma. Each CDR3 is given with its conserved first and last residue. The order of the fields is clone size, V gene, J gene, D gene, CDR3 length, CDR3 protein, CDR3 DNA. D genes are given only for firm matches. Rows give clone size only sometimes, using once, few, many, or a class for an expanded clone.

>NA|TRBV12-5|TRBJ2-3|NA|17
CASGEPAGSRERDTQYF
TGTGCTAGTGGCGAACCAGCCGGGTCGCGCGAAAGGGATACGCAGTATTTT
>few|TRBV18|TRBJ2-7|NA|13
CASSPRGLGEQYF
TGTGCCAGCTCACCACGGGGGTTGGGGGAGCAGTACTTC
>NA|TRBV6-5|TRBJ2-5|NA|11
CASSPGVTQYF
TGTGCCAGCAGCCCAGGGGTGACCCAGTACTTC
>NA|TRBV9|TRBJ2-7|NA|14
CASSVAQGHYEQYF
TGTGCCAGCAGCGTAGCCCAAGGACACTACGAGCAGTACTTC
>NA|TRBV4-3|TRBJ1-5|NA|15
CASSQVKGSNQPQHF
TGCGCCAGCAGCCAAGTCAAAGGGAGCAATCAGCCCCAGCATTTT
>NA|TRBV28|TRBJ2-7|TRBD1|14
CASTLTGTGKEQYF
TGTGCCAGCACCTTAACGGGGACAGGGAAAGAGCAGTACTTC
>once|TRBV6-5|TRBJ2-7|TRBD2|14
CASSLASGRYGQYF
TGTGCCAGCAGCCTCGCTAGCGGGAGGTACGGGCAGTACTTC
>once|TRBV19|TRBJ2-4|TRBD1|16
CASRSIPVTGEDIQYF
TGTGCCAGTAGATCCATCCCGGTGACAGGGGAGGACATTCAGTACTTC
>NA|TRBV19|TRBJ2-5|NA|13
CASTNSGPETQYF
TGTGCCAGTACCAACTCCGGGCCGGAGACCCAGTACTTC
>NA|TRBV27|TRBJ2-3|NA|13
CASWDFSTDTQYF
TGTGCCAGCTGGGACTTCAGCACAGATACGCAGTATTTT
>once|TRBV5-6|TRBJ2-7|NA|15
CASSRGQVRSYEQYF
TGTGCCAGCAGCCGGGGGCAGGTAAGGTCCTACGAGCAGTACTTC
>few|TRBV19|TRBJ1-5|TRBD1|13
CASSPRGNQPQHF
TGTGCCAGTAGTCCCAGGGGGAATCAGCCCCAGCATTTT